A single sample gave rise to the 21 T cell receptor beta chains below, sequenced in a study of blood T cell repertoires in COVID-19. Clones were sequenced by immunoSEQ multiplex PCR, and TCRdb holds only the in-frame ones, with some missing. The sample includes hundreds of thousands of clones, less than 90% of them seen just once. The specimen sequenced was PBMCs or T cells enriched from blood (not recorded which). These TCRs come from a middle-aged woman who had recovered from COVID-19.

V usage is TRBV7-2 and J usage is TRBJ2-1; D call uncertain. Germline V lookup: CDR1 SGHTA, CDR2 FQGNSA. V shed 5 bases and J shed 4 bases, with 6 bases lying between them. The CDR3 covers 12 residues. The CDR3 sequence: CASSPSYNEQFF. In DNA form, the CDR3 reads TGTGCCAGCAGCCCTTCTTACAATGAGCAGTTCTTC.

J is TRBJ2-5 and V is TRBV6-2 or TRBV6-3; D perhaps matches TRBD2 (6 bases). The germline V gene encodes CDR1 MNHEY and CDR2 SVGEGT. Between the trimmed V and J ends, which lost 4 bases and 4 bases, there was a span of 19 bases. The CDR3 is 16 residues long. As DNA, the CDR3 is TGTGCCAGCAGTTTCGCCCCCGGGACTGGGCCAGAGACCCAGTACTTC. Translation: CASSFAPGTGPETQYF.

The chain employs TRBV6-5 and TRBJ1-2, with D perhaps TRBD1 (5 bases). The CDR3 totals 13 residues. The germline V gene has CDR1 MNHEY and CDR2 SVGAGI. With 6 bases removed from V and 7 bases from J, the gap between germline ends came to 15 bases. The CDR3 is CASRRTPQTGYTF. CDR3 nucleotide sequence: TGTGCCAGCAGGAGGACACCACAAACTGGCTACACCTTC.

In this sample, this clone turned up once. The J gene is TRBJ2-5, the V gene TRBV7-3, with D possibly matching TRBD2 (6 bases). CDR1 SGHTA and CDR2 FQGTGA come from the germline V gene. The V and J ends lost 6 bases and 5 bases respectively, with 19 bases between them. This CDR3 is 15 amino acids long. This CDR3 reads CASSGGGLFGETQYF. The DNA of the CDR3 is TGTGCCAGCAGTGGAGGAGGGCTTTTTGGGGAGACCCAGTACTTC.

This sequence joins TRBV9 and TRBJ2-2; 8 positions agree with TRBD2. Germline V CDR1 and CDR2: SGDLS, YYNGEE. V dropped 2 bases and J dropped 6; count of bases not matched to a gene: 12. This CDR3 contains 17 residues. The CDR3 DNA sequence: TGTGCCAGCAGCGTCTATTCAAGCGGGAGCAGGGCCGGGGAGCTGTTTTTT. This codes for CASSVYSSGSRAGELFF.

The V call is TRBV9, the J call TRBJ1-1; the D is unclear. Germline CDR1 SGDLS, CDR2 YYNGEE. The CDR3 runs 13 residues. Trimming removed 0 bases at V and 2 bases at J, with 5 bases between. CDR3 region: CASSVDTNTEAFF. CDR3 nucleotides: TGTGCCAGCAGCGTAGACACAAACACTGAAGCTTTCTTT.

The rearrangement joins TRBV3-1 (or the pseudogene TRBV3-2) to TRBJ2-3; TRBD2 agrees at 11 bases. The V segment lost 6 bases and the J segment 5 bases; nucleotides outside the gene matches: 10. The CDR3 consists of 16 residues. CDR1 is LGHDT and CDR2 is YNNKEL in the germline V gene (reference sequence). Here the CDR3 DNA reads TGTGCCAGCAGAAAGTTAGCGGGAGGGCGGGAAGATACGCAGTATTTT. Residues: CASRKLAGGREDTQYF.

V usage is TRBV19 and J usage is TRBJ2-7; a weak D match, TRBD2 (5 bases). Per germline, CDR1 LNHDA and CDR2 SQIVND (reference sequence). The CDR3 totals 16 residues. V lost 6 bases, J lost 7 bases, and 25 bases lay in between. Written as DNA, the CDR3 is TGTGCCAGTAGGTGTGCGGTCCGACCTTTGGAGGAGGAGCAGTACGTC. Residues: CASRCAVRPLEEEQYV.

The CDR3 protein is CASSAYRGGGYTF. The CDR3 DNA follows: TGTGCCAGCAGTGCGTACAGGGGTGGTGGCTACACCTTC. The chain employs TRBV28 and TRBJ1-2, with 7 bases aligning to TRBD1. The length of the CDR3 is 13 residues. With V trimmed by 5 bases and J by 7 bases, 7 bases remained unmatched. The germline CDR1 and CDR2 sequences are MDHEN and SYDVKM.

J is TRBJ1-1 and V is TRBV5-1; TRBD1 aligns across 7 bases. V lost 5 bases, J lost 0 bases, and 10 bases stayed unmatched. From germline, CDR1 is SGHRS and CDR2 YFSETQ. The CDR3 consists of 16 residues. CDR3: CASRQGHIGMNTEAFF. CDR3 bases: TGCGCCAGCAGACAGGGGCATATCGGGATGAACACTGAAGCTTTCTTT.

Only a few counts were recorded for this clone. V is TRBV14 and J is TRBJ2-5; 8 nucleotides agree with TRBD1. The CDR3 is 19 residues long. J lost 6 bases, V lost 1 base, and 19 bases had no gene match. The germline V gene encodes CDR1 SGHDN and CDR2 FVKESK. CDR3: CASSQVSGQGFKTTQTQYF. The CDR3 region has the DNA TGTGCCAGCAGCCAAGTTTCCGGACAGGGATTTAAGACAACCCAGACCCAGTACTTC. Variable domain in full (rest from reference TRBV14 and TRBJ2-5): EAGVTQFPSHSVIEKGQTVTLRCDPISGHDNLYWYRRVMGKEIKFLLHFVKESKQDESGMPNNRFLAERTGGTYSTLKVQPAELEDSGVYFCASSQVSGQGFKTTQTQYFGPGTRLLVL.

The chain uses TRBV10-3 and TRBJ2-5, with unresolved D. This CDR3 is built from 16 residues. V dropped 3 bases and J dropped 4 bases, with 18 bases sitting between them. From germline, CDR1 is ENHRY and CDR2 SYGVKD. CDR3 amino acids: CAISDDGSGRRETQYF. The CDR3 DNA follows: TGTGCCATCAGTGATGACGGTTCAGGAAGGCGAGAGACCCAGTACTTC.

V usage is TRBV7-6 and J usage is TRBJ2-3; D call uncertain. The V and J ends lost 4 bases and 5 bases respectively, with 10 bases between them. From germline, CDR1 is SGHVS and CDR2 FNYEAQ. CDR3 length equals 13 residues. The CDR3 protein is CASSSPRLDTQYF. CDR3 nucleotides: TGTGCCAGCAGCTCTCCCCGGTTAGATACGCAGTATTTT.

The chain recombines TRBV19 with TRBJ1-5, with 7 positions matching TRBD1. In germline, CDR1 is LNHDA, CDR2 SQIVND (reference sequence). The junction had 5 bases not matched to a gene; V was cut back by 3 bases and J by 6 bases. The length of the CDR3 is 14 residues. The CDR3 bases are TGTGCCAGTAGTATCGACAGGGCAAGTCAGCCCCAGCATTTT. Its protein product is CASSIDRASQPQHF.

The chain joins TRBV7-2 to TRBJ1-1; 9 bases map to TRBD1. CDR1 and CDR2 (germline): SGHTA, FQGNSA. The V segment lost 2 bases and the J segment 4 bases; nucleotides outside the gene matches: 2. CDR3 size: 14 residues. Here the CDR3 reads CASSLKTGGTEAFF. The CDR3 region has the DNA TGTGCCAGCAGCTTAAAGACAGGGGGCACTGAAGCTTTCTTT.

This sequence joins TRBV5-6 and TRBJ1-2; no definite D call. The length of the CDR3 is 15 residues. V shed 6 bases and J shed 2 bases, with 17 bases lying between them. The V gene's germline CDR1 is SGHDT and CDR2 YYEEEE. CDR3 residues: CASNPGSGLNYGYTF. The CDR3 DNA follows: TGTGCCAGCAACCCTGGTTCGGGTTTAAACTATGGCTACACCTTC.

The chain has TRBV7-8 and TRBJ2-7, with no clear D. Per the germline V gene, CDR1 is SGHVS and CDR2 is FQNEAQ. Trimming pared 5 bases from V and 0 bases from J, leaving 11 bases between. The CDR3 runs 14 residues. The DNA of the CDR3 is TGTGCCAGCAGCCCCCCGTTGAGCTCCTACGAGCAGTACTTC. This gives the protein CASSPPLSSYEQYF.

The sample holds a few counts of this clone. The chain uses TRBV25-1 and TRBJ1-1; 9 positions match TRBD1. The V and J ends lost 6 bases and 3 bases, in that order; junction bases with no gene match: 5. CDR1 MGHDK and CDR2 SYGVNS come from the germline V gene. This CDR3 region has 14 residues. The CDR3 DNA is TGTGCCAGCAGCACCGACAGGGGGGACACTGAAGCTTTCTTT. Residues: CASSTDRGDTEAFF.

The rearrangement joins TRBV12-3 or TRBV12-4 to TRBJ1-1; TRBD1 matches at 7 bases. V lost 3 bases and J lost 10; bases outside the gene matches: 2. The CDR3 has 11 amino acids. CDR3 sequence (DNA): TGTGCCAGCAGTTTTGGGGACAGAGCTTTCTTT. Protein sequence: CASSFGDRAFF.

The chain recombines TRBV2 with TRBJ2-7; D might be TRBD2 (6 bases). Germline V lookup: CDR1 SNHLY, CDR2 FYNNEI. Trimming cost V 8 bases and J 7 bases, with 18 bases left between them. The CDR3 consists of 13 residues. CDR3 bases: TGTGCCAGCTTGCCGACCGGGAGCCGGGAGCAGTACTTC. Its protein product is CASLPTGSREQYF.

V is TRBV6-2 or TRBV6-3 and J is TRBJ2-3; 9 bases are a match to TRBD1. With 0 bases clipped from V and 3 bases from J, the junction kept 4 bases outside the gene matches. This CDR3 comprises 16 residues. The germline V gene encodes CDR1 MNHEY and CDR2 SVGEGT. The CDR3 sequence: CASSYSGTGMTDTQYF. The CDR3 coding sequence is TGTGCCAGCAGTTACTCGGGGACAGGGATGACAGATACGCAGTATTTT.